Described below is a single T cell receptor beta chain sequence and its context. This record belongs to a study of cytomegalovirus exposure and HLA in healthy donors. Trimming removed 4 bases from V and 2 bases from J; junction bases left unmatched: 7. This CDR3 spans 15 amino acids. Germline V gene data show CDR1 as SQVTM and CDR2 as ANQGSEA. Clones were read by immunoSEQ multiplex PCR, and TCRdb kept only the in-frame ones, dropping some. The table has a few hundred thousand clones, 85% to 90% seen once. The rearrangement joins TRBV29-1 to TRBJ2-5, with TRBD2 matching 10 bases. This TCR derives from a woman aged 18 to 35 in good health and CMV-seronegative. Sequencing was carried out using PBMCs. The CDR3 DNA reads TGCAGCGTTGTTCCCTTACTAGCGGGGCAAGAGACCCAGTACTTC. Amino acid sequence: CSVVPLLAGQETQYF.